The 5 T cell receptor beta chains reported below all come from one sample, sequenced in a study of cytomegalovirus exposure and HLA in healthy donors. With 60 Vbeta and 13 Jbeta primers, the PCR was carried out. The assay was immunoSEQ multiplex PCR, and TCRdb's table has in-frame clones only and misses some. Of approximately 180,000 clones detected, roughly 80% appear once; the ten largest clones hold about 1.5%. Sequenced material: PBMCs. Source of these receptors: a woman aged 18-30 years in good health and CMV-seronegative.

The chain employs TRBV6-1 and TRBJ1-3; tentatively, D is TRBD1 (5 bases). The CDR3 sequence is 14 residues long. Germline assignment: CDR1 MNHNS and CDR2 SASEGT. V lost 3 bases and J lost 4, with 10 bases in between. This CDR3 reads CASSDRGKGNTIYF. For the CDR3, the DNA is TGTGCCAGCAGTGACCGGGGGAAAGGAAACACCATATATTTT.

The V call is TRBV2, the J call TRBJ2-7; D not certain. V shed 2 bases and J shed 3 bases, with 2 bases lying between them. The CDR3 contains 11 residues. From germline, CDR1 is SNHLY and CDR2 FYNNEI. CDR3 DNA sequence: TGTGCCAGCAGTGAATACTACGAGCAGTACGTC. It codes for CASSEYYEQYV.

The chain has TRBV19 and TRBJ2-3, with a possible D match to TRBD2 (6 bases). The CDR3 has 15 residues. V lost 4 bases to trimming and J lost 2 bases, with 13 bases between them. The germline gives CDR1 LNHDA, CDR2 SQIVND (reference sequence). This CDR3 reads CASSTLPGDTDTQYF. The CDR3 region has the DNA TGTGCCAGTAGTACCCTCCCGGGGGACACAGATACGCAGTATTTT.

This chain links TRBV9 with TRBJ2-1, with TRBD1 as a possible D gene (7 bases). The germline V gene has CDR1 SGDLS and CDR2 YYNGEE. The V and J ends lost 5 bases and 4 bases respectively, with 13 bases between them. The CDR3 is 14 residues long. The CDR3 region is CASSQGGAYNEQFF. CDR3 bases: TGTGCCAGCAGTCAGGGGGGAGCGTACAATGAGCAGTTCTTC.

A note on this clone: Relative to the germline gene, one junction end is altered; a read error may explain this. The genes are TRBV18 and TRBJ2-5; 8 bases match TRBD1. The CDR3 has 17 amino acids. The germline gives CDR1 KGHSH, CDR2 LQKENI. The DNA for the CDR3 is TGTGCCAGCTCTCGACAGGGGAGTTATTTGAGCGCAGAGGCCCAGTACTTC. Its translation is CASSRQGSYLSAEAQYF.